This T cell receptor (beta chain) is drawn from a study of blood T cell repertoires in COVID-19. Looking at the study overall: Acute and convalescent COVID-19 specimens originated in the United States, Italy and Spain.

Sequencing used immunoSEQ multiplex PCR; TCRdb keeps in-frame clones, though not all of them. This table has some 270,000 clones, approximately 90% appearing once. Germline loops: CDR1 SGHKS, CDR2 YYEKEE (reference sequence). The CDR3 covers 13 residues. V lost 1 base, J lost 1 base, and 5 bases lay in between. Specimen: peripheral blood. The chain links TRBV5-5 to TRBJ1-1; D is unresolved. This receptor was taken from a man younger than 45 with acute or convalescent COVID-19. CDR3 DNA: TGTGCCAGCAGCTTGCCAGGGAACACTGAAGCTTTCTTT. It translates to CASSLPGNTEAFF.